These 27 T cell receptor beta chains share one sample of origin, sequenced in a study of blood T cell repertoires in COVID-19. Method: immunoSEQ multiplex PCR; TCRdb's copy keeps in-frame clones and lacks some. The top ten hold 4.6% of the sample, which has under 350,000 clones, about 89% seen once. The sample comprised peripheral blood. The receptors were gathered from a man aged 40-50 years with acute or convalescent COVID-19.

The chain combines TRBV5-6 with TRBJ1-6, with 9 bases lining up with TRBD1. J was trimmed by 10 bases and V by 0 bases; bases with no gene match: 8. The germline V gene encodes CDR1 SGHDT and CDR2 YYEEEE. There are 16 residues in the CDR3. CDR3 in DNA: TGTGCCAGCAGCTTGGCACGGGACAGGGTTGGGTCACCCCTCCACTTT. Translating gives CASSLARDRVGSPLHF.

This clone was seen a few times. In nucleotides, the CDR3 is TGCGCCAGCAGCTTTTCTTTGGCGGACTATAATTCACCCCTCCACTTT. Translation: CASSFSLADYNSPLHF. The chain recombines TRBV5-1 with TRBJ1-6; the D is unclear. Trimming took off 2 bases at V and 3 bases at J, with 12 bases between the two ends. CDR1 and CDR2 (germline): SGHRS, YFSETQ. The length of the CDR3 is 16 residues.

The chain uses TRBV4-2 and TRBJ2-7, with a weak D call TRBD1 (5 bases). The CDR3 is 15 residues long. CDR1 and CDR2 from the germline V gene are LGHNA and YNFKEQ. V was pared by 1 base and J by 2 bases, with 12 bases between. The CDR3 protein is CASSQAATGPYEQYF. DNA for the CDR3: TGTGCCAGCAGCCAAGCTGCTACAGGACCCTACGAGCAGTACTTC.

This chain connects TRBV10-2 to TRBJ2-3; D gene unclear. Germline V gene lookup returns CDR1 WSHSY and CDR2 SAAADI. The CDR3 extends over 14 amino acids. V lost 7 bases and J lost 1, with 12 bases in between. The CDR3 here is CASKTEQRTDTQYF. CDR3 bases: TGCGCCAGCAAGACGGAGCAGCGCACAGATACGCAGTATTTT.

In its sample, this clone was seen once. The genes are TRBV3-1 (or the pseudogene TRBV3-2) and TRBJ2-7; D is perhaps TRBD2 (5 bases). Trimming took off 4 bases at V and 0 bases at J, with 10 bases between the two ends. The CDR3 totals 14 residues. Germline values: CDR1 LGHDT, CDR2 YNNKEL (reference sequence). The CDR3 coding sequence is TGTGCCAGCAGCCCCGGGGTAAACTCCTACGAGCAGTACTTC. Its protein product is CASSPGVNSYEQYF.

The rearrangement links TRBV12-3 or TRBV12-4 to TRBJ1-1; D gene unclear. With 2 bases removed from V and 8 bases from J, the gap between germline ends came to 6 bases. There are 11 residues in the CDR3. The CDR3: CASSLNIEAFF. As DNA, the CDR3 is TGTGCCAGCAGTTTAAACATAGAAGCTTTCTTT.

The chain's CDR3 is CASSWDRGTYEQYF. The CDR3 DNA reads TGCGCCAGCAGCTGGGACAGGGGGACGTACGAGCAGTACTTC. The rearrangement uses TRBV5-1 and TRBJ2-7; 11 bases line up with TRBD1. The CDR3 is 14 amino acids. Looked up from germline, CDR1 is SGHRS and CDR2 is YFSETQ. Losses at the gene ends were 3 bases for V and 4 bases for J; bases not matched to a gene: 3.

The sample holds a few counts of this clone. The chain couples TRBV13 to TRBJ2-3, with a tentative D call TRBD2 (5 bases). CDR3 length: 18 residues. V was cut by 8 bases and J by 0 bases, with 24 bases left in between. Germline assignment: CDR1 PRHDT and CDR2 FYEKMQ (reference sequence). CDR3 loop: CASSPFPDYSASTDTQYF. CDR3 bases: TGTGCCAGCTCCCCTTTTCCCGACTATTCCGCTAGCACAGATACGCAGTATTTT. Full variable domain (rest looked up from reference TRBV13 and TRBJ2-3): AAGVIQSPRHLIKEKRETATLKCYPIPRHDTVYWYQQGPGQDPQFLISFYEKMQSDKGSIPDRFSAQQFSDYHSELNMSSLELGDSALYFCASSPFPDYSASTDTQYFGPGTRLTVL.

The chain links TRBV30 to TRBJ1-6; 8 bases map to TRBD1. V shed 7 bases, J shed 8 bases, and the junction held 13 bases outside the gene matches. CDR1 GTSNPN and CDR2 SVGIG come from the germline V gene (reference sequence). This CDR3 is 15 amino acids long. As DNA, the CDR3 is TGTGCCTTCGCCGGAGGACAGGGAAATTATTCACCCCTCCACTTT. Residues: CAFAGGQGNYSPLHF. The variable domain in full, with the rest retrieved from reference TRBV30 and TRBJ1-6, is SQTIHQWPATLVQPVGSPLSLECTVEGTSNPNLYWYRQAAGRGLQLLFYSVGIGQISSEVPQNLSASRPQDRQFILSSKKLLLSDSGFYLCAFAGGQGNYSPLHFGNGTRLTVT.

In its sample, this clone was seen a few times. This CDR3 is CAIKAGPNEKLFF. CDR3 nucleotides: TGTGCCATAAAGGCAGGGCCAAATGAAAAACTGTTTTTT. This chain joins TRBV2 and TRBJ1-4, with D possibly being TRBD1 (5 bases). Germline V gives CDR1 SNHLY, CDR2 FYNNEI. Trimming removed 10 bases from V and 5 bases from J, with 14 bases in between. The CDR3 is 13 amino acids.

The chain is built from TRBV3-1 (or the pseudogene TRBV3-2) and TRBJ2-7; D gene unclear. This CDR3 has 18 residues. V was shortened by 6 bases and J by 10 bases, with 34 bases between the two germline ends. Germline lookup yields CDR1 LGHDT and CDR2 YNNKEL (reference sequence). DNA for the CDR3: TGTGCCAGCAGACCGAAACGAACCACAGATCAAGTGCTCTACGGACAGTACTTC. Encoded protein: CASRPKRTTDQVLYGQYF.

This clone was observed a few times. This rearrangement joins TRBV11-2 to TRBJ1-1; D ambiguous. The germline V and J ends were trimmed by 1 base and 7 bases, with 10 bases remaining between them. The CDR3 is made up of 13 amino acids. CDR1 is SGHAT and CDR2 is FQNNGV in the germline V gene. The CDR3 nucleotides read TGTGCCAGCAGCTTAGTCCGGGGAGGTGAAGCTTTCTTT. It encodes CASSLVRGGEAFF.

J is TRBJ1-4 and V is TRBV7-8; 7 bases match TRBD1. Germline V gene sequence: CDR1 SGHVS, CDR2 FQNEAQ. Unmatched junction bases numbered 13, after V lost 5 bases and J lost 10 bases. The CDR3 has 15 amino acids. CDR3 residues: CASSAATGMGGKLFF. For the CDR3, the DNA is TGTGCCAGCAGCGCCGCGACAGGGATGGGAGGAAAACTGTTTTTT.

V usage is TRBV15 and J usage is TRBJ2-1; D might be TRBD2 (6 bases). The ends were cut back, 2 bases at V and 2 bases at J, with 10 bases in the middle. The CDR3 has 15 amino acids. Germline V gives CDR1 LNHNV, CDR2 YYDKDF (reference sequence). The CDR3 DNA follows: TGTGCCACCAGCAGAATTGCGGGGCCCTACAATGAGCAGTTCTTC. Encoded protein: CATSRIAGPYNEQFF.

The CDR3 nucleotides read TGTGCCAGCAGCTTGGCGGGGTCGGAGCCCCAGCATTTT. Protein sequence: CASSLAGSEPQHF. The chain employs TRBV5-4 and TRBJ1-5; D gene uncertain. Germline CDR1 SGHNT, CDR2 YYREEE (reference sequence). V lost 0 bases to trimming and J lost 8 bases, with 9 bases between them. This CDR3 region has 13 residues. The whole variable domain, filled in from reference TRBV5-4 and TRBJ1-5, reads ETGVTQSPTHLIKTRGQQVTLRCSSQSGHNTVSWYQQALGQGPQFIFQYYREEENGRGNFPPRFSGLQFPNYSSELNVNALELDDSALYLCASSLAGSEPQHFGDGTRLSIL.

The V call is TRBV6-6, the J call TRBJ1-3, with 10 bases that match TRBD1. The CDR3 has 13 residues. The V gene end was trimmed by 11 bases and the J gene end by 3 bases; junction bases not matched to a gene: 4. Looked up from germline, CDR1 is MNHNY and CDR2 is SVGAGI (reference sequence). This chain's CDR3 is CAGGTGVGNTIYF. In nucleotides, the CDR3 is TGTGCCGGAGGGACAGGGGTTGGAAACACCATATATTTT.

V gene TRBV5-6 combines with J gene TRBJ1-5, with D possibly matching TRBD1 (5 bases). The length of the CDR3 is 13 residues. Trimming shortened V by 3 bases and J by 7 bases, and 11 bases separated the two germline ends. Germline CDR1 is SGHDT and CDR2 is YYEEEE. CDR3 nucleotide sequence: TGTGCCAGCAGCTCCGGGGGGTCCCAGCCCCAGCATTTT. Amino acids: CASSSGGSQPQHF. The entire variable domain, with the rest obtained from reference TRBV5-6 and TRBJ1-5, is as follows: DAGVTQSPTHLIKTRGQQVTLRCSPKSGHDTVSWYQQALGQGPQFIFQYYEEEERQRGNFPDRFSGHQFPNYSSELNVNALLLGDSALYLCASSSGGSQPQHFGDGTRLSIL.

The chain carries TRBV6-5 and TRBJ2-1; perhaps TRBD1 as D (6 bases). With 5 bases removed from V and 5 bases from J, the gap between germline ends came to 13 bases. The CDR3 runs 14 residues. Germline V gene lookup returns CDR1 MNHEY and CDR2 SVGAGI. The CDR3 reads CASSKQGADNEQFF. Here the CDR3 DNA reads TGTGCCAGCAGTAAACAGGGAGCGGACAATGAGCAGTTCTTC.

The chain is built from TRBV5-4 and TRBJ1-2; 9 bases are shared with TRBD1. Germline V CDR1 and CDR2: SGHNT, YYREEE (reference sequence). The trim removed 4 bases at V and 13 bases at J, leaving 14 bases unmatched. This CDR3 region has 14 residues. The CDR3 sequence: CASSPGQGRSLGTF. The CDR3 DNA sequence: TGTGCCAGCAGCCCGGGACAGGGTAGGAGTCTGGGCACCTTC. Variable domain in full (rest from reference TRBV5-4 and TRBJ1-2): ETGVTQSPTHLIKTRGQQVTLRCSSQSGHNTVSWYQQALGQGPQFIFQYYREEENGRGNFPPRFSGLQFPNYSSELNVNALELDDSALYLCASSPGQGRSLGTFGSGTRLTVV.

The chain uses TRBV5-6 and TRBJ2-7, with 8 bases lining up with TRBD2. Germline CDR1 SGHDT, CDR2 YYEEEE. V lost 4 bases to trimming and J lost 6 bases; unmatched junction nucleotides: 15. The CDR3 has 16 amino acids. The CDR3 reads CASSPFARGGLIEQYF. CDR3 coding DNA: TGTGCCAGCAGCCCTTTCGCCCGGGGGGGCCTCATCGAGCAGTACTTC.

The CDR3 DNA reads TGTGCCAGCAGCTTAAACGGACAGCATATAGACACTGAAGCTTTCTTT. Protein product: CASSLNGQHIDTEAFF. The rearrangement links TRBV7-3 to TRBJ1-1; D perhaps matches TRBD1 (6 bases). Germline lookup yields CDR1 SGHTA and CDR2 FQGTGA. This CDR3 is built from 16 residues. V was pared by 1 base and J by 3 bases, with 15 bases between.

The V and J genes are TRBV28 and TRBJ2-1, with a possible D match to TRBD2 (5 bases). CDR3 size: 14 residues. Germline V gene lookup returns CDR1 MDHEN and CDR2 SYDVKM. The germline V and J ends were trimmed by 8 bases and 7 bases, with 18 bases remaining between them. The CDR3 DNA reads TGTGCCAGCCGAACGGTCTACCCGGGAAATGAGCAGTTCTTC. This translates into CASRTVYPGNEQFF.

This clone was detected a few times. The chain recombines TRBV10-3 with TRBJ1-2; 9 nucleotides align to TRBD1. In germline, CDR1 is ENHRY, CDR2 SYGVKD. This CDR3 spans 15 amino acids. V lost 3 bases, J lost 1 base, and 3 bases stayed unmatched. CDR3 nucleotide sequence: TGTGCCATCAGTGACGACAGGGGGGGTAACTATGGCTACACCTTC. Amino acid sequence: CAISDDRGGNYGYTF.

Details on this clone: Different DNA sequences within this sample yield the same CDR3. The chain links TRBV5-4 to TRBJ1-2; TRBD1 might be the D (6 bases). Germline CDR1 reads SGHNT; CDR2 reads YYREEE (reference sequence). V dropped 4 bases and J dropped 4 bases, with 11 bases sitting between them. This CDR3 contains 13 residues. CDR3 loop: CASSLEGVYGYTF. CDR3 bases: TGTGCCAGCAGCCTCGAGGGGGTCTATGGCTACACCTTC.

This clone appeared a few times. The CDR3 DNA follows: TGTGCCAGCAGCCCGGGACACCAAGACGATGAAAAACTGTTTTTT. Protein: CASSPGHQDDEKLFF. The chain has TRBV7-9 and TRBJ1-4; D perhaps matches TRBD1 (6 bases). Germline CDR1 is SEHNR and CDR2 is FQNEAQ (reference sequence). The CDR3 runs 15 residues. V lost 5 bases, J lost 6 bases, and 16 bases lay in between.

The chain employs TRBV3-1 (or the pseudogene TRBV3-2) and TRBJ2-7, with 9 bases identical to TRBD1. CDR1 is LGHDT and CDR2 is YNNKEL in the germline V gene (reference sequence). J gave up 3 bases and V 1 base, and 1 base lay outside the gene matches. The CDR3 is 14 residues long. CDR3 amino acids: CASSQGGQGYEQYF. The CDR3, as DNA: TGTGCCAGCAGCCAAGGGGGACAGGGCTACGAGCAGTACTTC.

This chain links TRBV9 with TRBJ2-7, with D tentatively TRBD2 (7 bases). Germline CDR1 SGDLS, CDR2 YYNGEE. Trimming cost V 0 bases and J 5 bases, with 15 bases left between them. CDR3 length: 15 amino acids. The CDR3 protein is CASSVGGGAFHEQYF. CDR3 nucleotide sequence: TGTGCCAGCAGCGTAGGAGGGGGGGCTTTCCACGAGCAGTACTTC.